This T cell receptor beta chain was identified during a study of T cells in Graves' hyperthyroidism and ophthalmopathy. This clonotype was recorded at least ten times. This CDR3 has 17 residues. The V gene's germline CDR1 is KGHDR and CDR2 SFDVKD. The V and J ends lost 3 bases and 0 bases, in that order; junction bases with no gene match: 4. RNA transcripts served as the template for amplifying TCR beta CDR3 regions. With the HTBI primer set, the TCR CDR3 went through a first round of RT-PCR. TCRdb re-derived calls from the multiplex PCR reads in MiXCR, one entry per CDR3 protein. This sample has hundreds of thousands of distinct CDR3 sequences, with around 13% found just once.

The chain is built from TRBV24-1 and TRBJ2-2, with TRBD2 identical over 9 bases. The clonotype originates from a woman aged 45 to 65 with Graves' ophthalmopathy. Material: blood. This CDR3 is CATSDASGIANTGELFF. DNA of the CDR3: TGTGCCACCAGTGATGCTAGCGGGATTGCGAACACCGGGGAGCTGTTTTTT.